Following are 27 T cell receptor beta chains from one sample sequenced in a study of cytomegalovirus exposure and HLA in healthy donors. Only in-frame clones appear in the TCRdb table, and some are missing; sequencing was by immunoSEQ multiplex PCR. The data show roughly 150,000 clones, more than 75% seen once. Sequencing was carried out using PBMCs. These receptor sequences come from a man in his late teens or twenties in good health and CMV-seronegative.

This clone appeared a single time. V is TRBV19 and J is TRBJ1-2; no reliable D call. Germline V gives CDR1 LNHDA, CDR2 SQIVND (reference sequence). The CDR3 is 15 residues long. V was cut by 5 bases and J by 0 bases, with 13 bases left in between. The CDR3 region has the DNA TGTGCCAGTAGTCAAGACGGAGCATCTAACTATGGCTACACCTTC. Protein product: CASSQDGASNYGYTF.

The V gene is TRBV6-5, the J gene TRBJ2-7, with TRBD2 matching 7 bases. Germline CDR1 is MNHEY and CDR2 is SVGAGI. V gave up 2 bases and J gave up 4 bases; unmatched junction bases: 8. This CDR3 has 15 residues. Written as DNA, the CDR3 is TGTGCCAGCAGTTACGGGGGAGGGCCGAGGTACGAGCAGTACTTC. It translates to CASSYGGGPRYEQYF.

The chain links TRBV6-6 to TRBJ1-1; TRBD1 matches at 8 bases. Germline trimming cut 2 bases from V and 1 base from J; bases unmatched to any gene: 3. CDR1 and CDR2 (germline): MNHNY, SVGAGI (reference sequence). This CDR3 spans 15 amino acids. The CDR3 sequence is CASSYPDRANTEAFF. DNA for the CDR3: TGTGCCAGCAGTTACCCGGACAGGGCGAACACTGAAGCTTTCTTT.

The chain employs TRBV28 and TRBJ1-2; no firm D call. V was clipped by 3 bases and J by 0 bases, with 17 bases between them. The CDR3 has 17 amino acids. Looked up from germline, CDR1 is MDHEN and CDR2 is SYDVKM. CDR3 region: CASSFLNLDEANYGYTF. For the CDR3, the DNA is TGTGCCAGCAGTTTCCTAAATCTTGATGAAGCTAACTATGGCTACACCTTC.

The chain has TRBV25-1 and TRBJ2-1, with D uncertain. CDR3 length: 14 residues. V lost 3 bases, J lost 1 base, and 7 bases lay in between. Germline V lookup: CDR1 MGHDK, CDR2 SYGVNS. CDR3 amino acids: CASSEVLSYNEQFF. The CDR3 region has the DNA TGTGCCAGCAGTGAGGTACTTTCCTACAATGAGCAGTTCTTC. Based on the CDR3 plus reference TRBV25-1 and TRBJ2-1, the full variable domain is EADIYQTPRYLVIGTGKKITLECSQTMGHDKMYWYQQDPGMELHLIHYSYGVNSTEKGDLSSESTVSRIRTEHFPLTLESARPSHTSQYLCASSEVLSYNEQFFGPGTRLTVL.

CDR3 sequence: CASSLGQGALEQYV. In nucleotides, the CDR3 is TGCGCCAGCAGCCTGGGACAGGGGGCTTTAGAGCAGTACGTC. The V gene is TRBV10-2, the J gene TRBJ2-7, with 12 bases matching TRBD1. The CDR3 is 14 residues long. V lost 6 bases to trimming and J lost 7 bases; unmatched junction nucleotides: 7. The V gene's germline CDR1 is WSHSY and CDR2 SAAADI.

This clone appeared a few times. This chain joins TRBV5-4 and TRBJ2-5, with D tentatively TRBD2 (5 bases). The germline CDR1 and CDR2 sequences are SGHNT and YYREEE (reference sequence). The CDR3 sequence is 13 residues long. Trimming took 4 bases from V and 3 from J, leaving 10 bases between them. CDR3 protein: CASSTDLEETQYF. The DNA for the CDR3 is TGTGCCAGCAGCACGGACTTAGAAGAGACCCAGTACTTC.

This clone was seen only a few times. The rearrangement links TRBV6-1 to TRBJ2-7, with D possibly matching TRBD1 (6 bases). Per germline, CDR1 MNHNS and CDR2 SASEGT. CDR3 length: 15 residues. Trimming took 1 base from V and 4 from J, leaving 14 bases between them. The CDR3 bases are TGTGCCAGCAGTGAAGGGAGGACAGTCCCTTACGAGCAGTACGTC. Protein: CASSEGRTVPYEQYV.

The table lists this clone with a count of one. The chain links TRBV19 to TRBJ1-6; D gene uncertain. Trimming removed 1 base at V and 0 bases at J, with 7 bases between. Per the germline V gene, CDR1 is LNHDA and CDR2 is SQIVND (reference sequence). The CDR3 is made up of 16 amino acids. In DNA, the CDR3 is TGTGCCAGTAGTATAGCTGGGAGCTCCTATAATTCACCCCTCCACTTT. Translation gives CASSIAGSSYNSPLHF.

The CDR3 nucleotides read TGTGCCAGCAGGACCCCGGGACTAGCGGGAGGGCCTTTCAACACCGGGGAGCTGTTTTTT. Translation: CASRTPGLAGGPFNTGELFF. V is TRBV27 and J is TRBJ2-2; 16 positions agree with TRBD2. Germline CDR1 reads MNHEY; CDR2 reads SMNVEV (reference sequence). With V trimmed by 6 bases and J by 2 bases, 12 bases remained unmatched. CDR3 length: 20 residues.

V gene TRBV5-8 combines with J gene TRBJ2-2; TRBD1 matches 7 bases. CDR1 is SGHTS and CDR2 is YDEGEE in the germline V gene. The length of the CDR3 is 14 residues. V shed 3 bases, J shed 4 bases, and the junction held 3 bases outside the gene matches. CDR3 sequence (DNA): TGTGCCAGCAGCTCGGGACAGTTCACCGGGGAGCTGTTTTTT. The encoded protein is CASSSGQFTGELFF.

For the CDR3, the DNA is TGTGCCAGCAGCTCAATGGGACAGGGGAATGGCTACACCTTC. Translation gives CASSSMGQGNGYTF. The chain couples TRBV5-4 to TRBJ1-2, with 10 bases that match TRBD1. The length of the CDR3 is 14 residues. CDR1 is SGHNT, CDR2 YYREEE, per germline (reference sequence). V was clipped by 3 bases and J by 6 bases; unmatched bases: 5.

V is TRBV2 and J is TRBJ1-4; TRBD1 aligns across 8 bases. This CDR3 contains 14 residues. Germline loops: CDR1 SNHLY, CDR2 FYNNEI. V shed 6 bases and J 7 bases; nucleotides not matched to a gene: 7. CDR3 in DNA: TGTGCCAGCAGCGGACAGGGCGGAACTGAAAAACTGTTTTTT. As protein: CASSGQGGTEKLFF.

The gene calls are TRBV19 and TRBJ2-1; 9 positions agree with TRBD2. Germline V lookup: CDR1 LNHDA, CDR2 SQIVND (reference sequence). The CDR3 loop spans 16 amino acids. V lost 6 bases to trimming and J lost 4 bases; unmatched junction nucleotides: 10. The CDR3 is CASRLTPSGAYNEQFF. The CDR3 DNA follows: TGTGCCAGTAGGCTTACCCCTAGCGGGGCTTACAATGAGCAGTTCTTC.

The chain employs TRBV2 and TRBJ1-1, with a tentative D call TRBD1 (5 bases). Per the germline V gene, CDR1 is SNHLY and CDR2 is FYNNEI. The CDR3 totals 14 residues. V was trimmed by 8 bases and J by 0 bases, leaving 13 bases between them. The CDR3 DNA is TGTGCCAGCCAGCAGGGCGGGATGAACACTGAAGCTTTCTTT. Translating it yields CASQQGGMNTEAFF. The whole variable domain, filled in from reference TRBV2 and TRBJ1-1, reads EPEVTQTPSHQVTQMGQEVILRCVPISNHLYFYWYRQILGQKVEFLVSFYNNEISEKSEIFDDQFSVERPDGSNFTLKIRSTKLEDSAMYFCASQQGGMNTEAFFGQGTRLTVV.

This chain links TRBV6-1 with TRBJ1-2; D is uncertain. The V and J ends lost 2 bases and 3 bases respectively, with 16 bases between them. The CDR3 has 16 amino acids. Germline lookup yields CDR1 MNHNS and CDR2 SASEGT. As DNA, the CDR3 is TGTGCCAGCAGTGAAATGACCGGGCCCGGGGACTATGGCTACACCTTC. This gives the protein CASSEMTGPGDYGYTF.

CDR3 region: CASSEKDSFGGYTF. In DNA form, the CDR3 reads TGTGCCAGCAGTGAGAAGGACAGCTTCGGGGGCTACACCTTC. The chain employs TRBV27 and TRBJ1-2; perhaps TRBD1 as D (6 bases). Trimming cost V 5 bases and J 8 bases, with 18 bases left between them. There are 14 residues in the CDR3. Germline V gene sequence: CDR1 MNHEY, CDR2 SMNVEV (reference sequence).

This clone was seen a handful of times. This chain uses TRBV27 with TRBJ1-5, with TRBD1 identical over 7 bases. CDR1 and CDR2 from the germline V gene are MNHEY and SMNVEV (reference sequence). This CDR3 contains 11 residues. V dropped 4 bases and J dropped 9; count of bases not matched to a gene: 0. The CDR3, as DNA: TGTGCCAGCAGTTCAGGGGGGCCCCAGCATTTT. This sequence encodes CASSSGGPQHF.

The chain has TRBV28 and TRBJ2-3; D is perhaps TRBD2 (7 bases). V lost 7 bases and J lost 2, with 22 bases in between. This CDR3 has 17 residues. The germline gives CDR1 MDHEN, CDR2 SYDVKM. CDR3 in amino acids: CASNVLTLGGLTDTQYF. The CDR3, as DNA: TGTGCCAGCAACGTCCTGACTCTGGGGGGGCTCACAGATACGCAGTATTTT.

V gene TRBV7-2 combines with J gene TRBJ1-1; 9 bases agree with TRBD1. The length of the CDR3 is 16 residues. J gave up 4 bases and V 2 bases, and 8 bases lay outside the gene matches. Germline loops: CDR1 SGHTA, CDR2 FQGNSA. In nucleotides, the CDR3 is TGTGCCAGCAGCTTACTCCGGGGACAGGGTGGCACTGAAGCTTTCTTT. Its translation: CASSLLRGQGGTEAFF.

V gene TRBV10-2 combines with J gene TRBJ2-5; weak D call: TRBD2 (7 bases). Per germline, CDR1 WSHSY and CDR2 SAAADI. With 6 bases removed from V and 4 bases from J, the gap between germline ends came to 21 bases. The CDR3 is 16 amino acids. The CDR3 loop reads CASRGGGGGPGETQYF. CDR3 bases: TGCGCCAGCAGGGGCGGAGGGGGAGGGCCGGGAGAGACCCAGTACTTC.

This chain joins TRBV6-1 and TRBJ1-6; D not resolved. There are 16 residues in the CDR3. V dropped 2 bases and J dropped 7 bases, with 15 bases sitting between them. Germline V gene sequence: CDR1 MNHNS, CDR2 SASEGT. The CDR3 region has the DNA TGTGCCAGCAGTGAATGGGCTTATCTACCCAATTCACCCCTCCACTTT. It specifies CASSEWAYLPNSPLHF.

The chain employs TRBV5-1 and TRBJ2-2; D possibly corresponds to TRBD2 (6 bases). This CDR3 contains 15 residues. CDR1 and CDR2 (germline): SGHRS, YFSETQ. Trimming took off 0 bases at V and 2 bases at J, with 8 bases between the two ends. CDR3 in DNA: TGCGCCAGCAGCTTGGCAGGGACTAACACCGGGGAGCTGTTTTTT. Encoded protein: CASSLAGTNTGELFF.

The chain carries TRBV11-2 and TRBJ2-3; 9 bases fit TRBD2. Germline V gives CDR1 SGHAT, CDR2 FQNNGV. With 4 bases clipped from V and 4 bases from J, the junction kept 9 bases outside the gene matches. The CDR3 is 16 amino acids. The CDR3 here is CASSSGTSKTADTQYF. CDR3 DNA: TGTGCCAGCAGCTCGGGGACTAGCAAAACGGCAGATACGCAGTATTTT.

The rearrangement links TRBV13 to TRBJ2-1; 9 bases are a match to TRBD1. J lost 6 bases, V lost 3 bases, and 9 bases had no gene match. Germline CDR1 reads PRHDT; CDR2 reads FYEKMQ (reference sequence). The CDR3 has 16 residues. CDR3 coding DNA: TGTGCCAGCAGCTTGGCTGGACAGGGGTTCTTCAATGAGCAGTTCTTC. Its protein product is CASSLAGQGFFNEQFF.

V usage is TRBV19 and J usage is TRBJ1-5, with 11 positions matching TRBD1. Germline V gives CDR1 LNHDA, CDR2 SQIVND (reference sequence). This CDR3 region has 13 residues. V trimming: 10 bases; J trimming: 4 bases; junction bases outside the gene matches: 3. The CDR3 DNA reads TGTGCCACCGGGACAGGGGGAAATCAGCCCCAGCATTTT. This translates into CATGTGGNQPQHF.

In nucleotides, the CDR3 is TGTGCCAGCAGTTCCTTCCTTCGTAGTGCGAGGTACGAGCAGTACTTC. This sequence encodes CASSSFLRSARYEQYF. The chain carries TRBV6-6 and TRBJ2-7; D gene ambiguous. The V gene's germline CDR1 is MNHNY and CDR2 SVGAGI (reference sequence). V was trimmed by 4 bases and J by 4 bases, leaving 20 bases between them. The CDR3 runs to 16 residues.